This record concerns one T cell receptor beta chain sequence. The sample is drawn from a study of control samples from healthy donors and cancer patients. Using immunoSEQ multiplex PCR, the repertoire was profiled, and TCRdb retains in-frame clones only, with some absent. Of about 410,000 clones listed, about nine tenths were seen once; the top ten hold 6% to 7%. Germline V gene lookup returns CDR1 MRHNA and CDR2 SNTAGT. Deletions cut 3 bases from V and 2 bases from J, with 10 bases between. This CDR3 has 15 amino acids. Sequences were obtained from PBMCs. This TCR was sampled from a man between 40 and 49 years old with head and neck cancer. The chain carries TRBV6-4 and TRBJ2-2; either TRBD1 or TRBD2 may supply D (6 bases each). The CDR3 protein is CASSEEGGNTGELFF. The CDR3 region has the DNA TGTGCCAGCAGTGAGGAGGGGGGTAACACCGGGGAGCTGTTTTTT.